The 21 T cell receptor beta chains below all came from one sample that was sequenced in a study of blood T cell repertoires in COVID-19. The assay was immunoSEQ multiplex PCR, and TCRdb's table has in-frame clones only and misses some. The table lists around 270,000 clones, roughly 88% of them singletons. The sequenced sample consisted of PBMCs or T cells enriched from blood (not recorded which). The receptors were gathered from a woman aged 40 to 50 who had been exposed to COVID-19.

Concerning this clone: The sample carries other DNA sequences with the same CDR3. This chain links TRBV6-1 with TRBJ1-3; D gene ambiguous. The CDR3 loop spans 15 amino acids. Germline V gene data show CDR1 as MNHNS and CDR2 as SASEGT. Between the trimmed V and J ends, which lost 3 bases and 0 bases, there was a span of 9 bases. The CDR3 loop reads CASSESGSSGNTIYF. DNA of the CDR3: TGTGCCAGCAGTGAGAGCGGCAGCTCTGGAAACACCATATATTTT.

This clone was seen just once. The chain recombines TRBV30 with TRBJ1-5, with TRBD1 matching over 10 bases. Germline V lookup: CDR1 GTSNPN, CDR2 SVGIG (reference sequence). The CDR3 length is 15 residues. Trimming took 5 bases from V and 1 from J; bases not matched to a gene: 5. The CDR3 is CAWGPGQGSNQPQHF. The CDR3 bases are TGTGCCTGGGGCCCGGGACAGGGGAGCAATCAGCCCCAGCATTTT.

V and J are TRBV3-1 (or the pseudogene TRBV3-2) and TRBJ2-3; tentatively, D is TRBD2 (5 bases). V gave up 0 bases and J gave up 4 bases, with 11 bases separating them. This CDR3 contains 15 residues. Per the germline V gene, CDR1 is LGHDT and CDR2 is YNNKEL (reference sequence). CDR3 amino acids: CASSQELVYADTQYF. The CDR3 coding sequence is TGTGCCAGCAGCCAAGAACTAGTATACGCAGATACGCAGTATTTT.

For the CDR3, the DNA is TGTGCCAGCAGCGACCGACAGCGATCGAACACCGGGGAGCTGTTTTTT. It is translated as CASSDRQRSNTGELFF. The rearrangement links TRBV5-5 to TRBJ2-2; possible D gene TRBD1, 5 bases. Trimming left V 4 bases short and J 0 bases short, with 13 bases between. Germline CDR1 reads SGHKS; CDR2 reads YYEKEE (reference sequence). The CDR3 consists of 16 residues.

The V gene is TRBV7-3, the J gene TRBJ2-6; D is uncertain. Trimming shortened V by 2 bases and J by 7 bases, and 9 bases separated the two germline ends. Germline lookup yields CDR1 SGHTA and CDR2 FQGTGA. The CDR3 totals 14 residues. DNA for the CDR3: TGTGCCAGCAGCTTAGAGCCGGGTGCCAACGTCCTGACTTTC. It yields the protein CASSLEPGANVLTF.

This CDR3 reads CASSQEGQGANYGYTF. CDR3 bases: TGTGCCAGCAGCCAAGAGGGACAGGGAGCTAACTATGGCTACACCTTC. This chain links TRBV4-2 with TRBJ1-2; 9 bases are shared with TRBD1. The CDR3 length is 16 residues. Germline lookup yields CDR1 LGHNA and CDR2 YNFKEQ. The ends lost 0 bases at V and 0 bases at J; junction bases unmatched: 2.

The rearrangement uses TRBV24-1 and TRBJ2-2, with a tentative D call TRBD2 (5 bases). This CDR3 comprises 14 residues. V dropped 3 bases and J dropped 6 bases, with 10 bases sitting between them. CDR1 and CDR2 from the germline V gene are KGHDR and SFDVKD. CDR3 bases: TGTGCCACCAGTGATCCCCCGGGGTCCGGGGAGCTGTTTTTT. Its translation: CATSDPPGSGELFF.

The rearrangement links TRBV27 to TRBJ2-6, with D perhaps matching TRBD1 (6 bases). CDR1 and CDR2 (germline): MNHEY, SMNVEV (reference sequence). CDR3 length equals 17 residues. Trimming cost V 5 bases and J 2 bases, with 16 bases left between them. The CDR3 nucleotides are TGTGCCAGCAGTCTCCACAGGGCTCGCCCTGGGGCCAACGTCCTGACTTTC. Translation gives CASSLHRARPGANVLTF.

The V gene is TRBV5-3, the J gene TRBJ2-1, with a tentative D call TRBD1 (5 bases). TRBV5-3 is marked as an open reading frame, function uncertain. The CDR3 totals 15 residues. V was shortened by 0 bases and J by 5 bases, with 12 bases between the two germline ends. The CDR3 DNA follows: TGTGCCAGAAGCTTGGGGTTTGACAGCCACAATGAGCAGTTCTTC. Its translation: CARSLGFDSHNEQFF.

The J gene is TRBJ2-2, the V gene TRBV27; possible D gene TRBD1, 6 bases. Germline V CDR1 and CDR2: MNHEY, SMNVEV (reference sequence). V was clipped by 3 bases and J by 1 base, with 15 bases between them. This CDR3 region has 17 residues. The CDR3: CASSFLGARGNTGELFF. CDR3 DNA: TGTGCCAGCAGTTTCTTAGGTGCCAGGGGGAACACCGGGGAGCTGTTTTTT.

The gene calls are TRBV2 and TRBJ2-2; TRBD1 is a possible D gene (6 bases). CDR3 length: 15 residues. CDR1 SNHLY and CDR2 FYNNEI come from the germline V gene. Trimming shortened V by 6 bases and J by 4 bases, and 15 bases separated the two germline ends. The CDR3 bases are TGTGCCAGCAGGGTAGGACAGATTACCACCGGGGAGCTGTTTTTT. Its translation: CASRVGQITTGELFF.

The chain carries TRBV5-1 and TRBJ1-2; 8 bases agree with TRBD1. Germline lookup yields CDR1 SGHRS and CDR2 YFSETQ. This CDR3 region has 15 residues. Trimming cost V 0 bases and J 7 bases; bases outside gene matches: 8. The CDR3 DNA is TGCGCCAGCAGCTTGGTATTAGGACAGGGTGCTGGCTACACCTTC. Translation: CASSLVLGQGAGYTF.

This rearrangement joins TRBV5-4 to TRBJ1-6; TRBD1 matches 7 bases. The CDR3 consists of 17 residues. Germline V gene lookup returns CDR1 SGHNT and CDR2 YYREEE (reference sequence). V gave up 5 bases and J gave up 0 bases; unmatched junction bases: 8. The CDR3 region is CASSPDRLSSYNSPLHF. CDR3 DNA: TGTGCCAGCAGTCCGGACAGGTTAAGCTCCTATAATTCACCCCTCCACTTT.

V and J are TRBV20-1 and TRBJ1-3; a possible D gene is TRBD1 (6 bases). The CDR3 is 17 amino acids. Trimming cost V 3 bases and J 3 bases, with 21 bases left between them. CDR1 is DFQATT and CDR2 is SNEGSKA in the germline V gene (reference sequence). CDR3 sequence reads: CSASDLIRGKGGNTIYF. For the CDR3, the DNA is TGCAGTGCTAGTGACCTTATCAGGGGAAAAGGTGGAAACACCATATATTTT.

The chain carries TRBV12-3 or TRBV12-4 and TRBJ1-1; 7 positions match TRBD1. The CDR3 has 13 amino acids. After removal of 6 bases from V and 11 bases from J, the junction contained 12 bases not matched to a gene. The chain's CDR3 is CASRFEGRGDAFF. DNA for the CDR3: TGTGCCAGCAGGTTTGAGGGCAGGGGGGATGCTTTCTTT.

This chain's CDR3 is CASSFAPGQLNTEAFF. CDR3 nucleotides: TGTGCCAGCAGCTTTGCCCCGGGACAGCTGAACACTGAAGCTTTCTTT. This chain links TRBV7-9 with TRBJ1-1; 7 nucleotides align to TRBD1. The CDR3 spans 16 residues. Germline CDR1 reads SEHNR; CDR2 reads FQNEAQ (reference sequence). V was clipped by 3 bases and J by 0 bases; unmatched bases: 7.

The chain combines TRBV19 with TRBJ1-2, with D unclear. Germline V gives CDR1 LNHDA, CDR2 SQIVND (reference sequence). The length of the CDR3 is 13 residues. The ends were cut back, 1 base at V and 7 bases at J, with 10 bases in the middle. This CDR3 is CASSIVGGPGYTF. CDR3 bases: TGTGCCAGTAGTATAGTGGGCGGGCCTGGCTACACCTTC.

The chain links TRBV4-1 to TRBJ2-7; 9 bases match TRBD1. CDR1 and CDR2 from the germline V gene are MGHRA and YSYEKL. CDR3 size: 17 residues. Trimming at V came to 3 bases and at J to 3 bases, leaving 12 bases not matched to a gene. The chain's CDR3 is CASSQLPGTGNLYEQYF. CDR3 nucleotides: TGCGCCAGCAGCCAGCTTCCCGGGACAGGGAACCTCTACGAGCAGTACTTC.

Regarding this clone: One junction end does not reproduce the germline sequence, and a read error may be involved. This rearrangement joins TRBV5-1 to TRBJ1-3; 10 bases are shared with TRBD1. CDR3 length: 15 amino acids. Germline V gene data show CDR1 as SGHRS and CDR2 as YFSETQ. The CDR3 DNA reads TGTGCCAGCAGCTGGGACAGGGGCTCTGGAAACACCATATATTTT. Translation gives CASSWDRGSGNTIYF.

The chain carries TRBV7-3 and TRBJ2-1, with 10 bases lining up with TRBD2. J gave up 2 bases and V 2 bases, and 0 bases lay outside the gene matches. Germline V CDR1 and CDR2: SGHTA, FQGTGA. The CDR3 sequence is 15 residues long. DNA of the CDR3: TGTGCCAGCAGCTTACTAGCGGGAGCCTACAATGAGCAGTTCTTC. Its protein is CASSLLAGAYNEQFF. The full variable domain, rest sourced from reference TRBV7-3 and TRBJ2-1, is GAGVSQTPSNKVTEKGKYVELRCDPISGHTALYWYRQSLGQGPEFLIYFQGTGAADDSGLPNDRFFAVRPEGSVSTLKIQRTERGDSAVYLCASSLLAGAYNEQFFGPGTRLTVL.

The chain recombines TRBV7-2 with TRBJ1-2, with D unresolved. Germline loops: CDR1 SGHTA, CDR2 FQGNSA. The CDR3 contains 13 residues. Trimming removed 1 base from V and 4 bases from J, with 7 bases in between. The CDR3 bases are TGTGCCAGCAGCTTAGGGACTCTCTATGGCTACACCTTC. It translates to CASSLGTLYGYTF.